A selection of T cell receptor beta chains follows, all from one sample in a study of cytomegalovirus exposure and HLA in healthy donors. Here immunoSEQ multiplex PCR was the method, and the copy in TCRdb shows in-frame clones only, minus some. The sample has about 140,000 clones, around three quarters seen once. Source material: PBMCs. These receptors all stem from a man aged 35 to 55 in good health and CMV-seronegative. CDR3s include the opening cysteine and the closing phenylalanine or tryptophan. D genes are given only for firm matches. Where a row states a size, it is once, few, many or the class of an expanded clone; other rows omit it.

abundance	v_gene	j_gene	d_gene	CDR3aa	CDR3nt
NA	TRBV11-2	TRBJ2-1	TRBD2	CASSPSGGPRENEQFF	TGTGCCAGCAGCCCCTCGGGAGGGCCAAGAGAAAATGAGCAGTTCTTC
NA	TRBV7-2	TRBJ2-7	NA	CASSLGGLTYEQYF	TGTGCCAGCAGCTTAGGGGGACTGACCTACGAGCAGTACTTC
NA	TRBV7-6	TRBJ1-1	NA	CASDSESSAFF	TGTGCCAGTGATAGTGAGTCGTCAGCTTTCTTT
NA	TRBV28	TRBJ2-7	NA	CASSQPGYEQYF	TGTGCCAGCAGCCAGCCAGGATACGAGCAGTACTTC
NA	TRBV28	TRBJ2-3	NA	CASTPRAQVSTDTQYF	TGTGCCAGCACCCCACGGGCACAGGTTAGCACAGATACGCAGTATTTT
NA	TRBV28	TRBJ1-1	NA	CASRFSGGGNTEAFF	TGTGCCAGCAGATTCTCCGGGGGGGGGAACACTGAAGCTTTCTTT
NA	TRBV18	TRBJ1-6	TRBD1	CASSPPGTGGSLYNSPLHF	TGTGCCAGCTCACCACCCGGGACAGGGGGCTCCCTCTATAATTCACCCCTCCACTTT
NA	TRBV6-5	TRBJ2-7	NA	CASSYNYEQYF	TGTGCCAGCAGCTATAACTACGAGCAGTACTTC
NA	TRBV7-9	TRBJ2-3	NA	CASSHLQRTQYF	TGTGCCAGCAGCCACCTCCAGCGGACGCAGTATTTT
NA	TRBV5-4	TRBJ2-6	TRBD1	CASSLAGTGGVLTF	TGTGCCAGCAGCTTAGCCGGGACAGGTGGCGTCCTGACTTTC
NA	TRBV27	TRBJ2-7	TRBD1	CASSTTGTGLWEQYF	TGTGCCAGCAGTACAACCGGGACAGGGTTGTGGGAGCAGTACTTC
NA	TRBV27	TRBJ2-1	NA	CASSPKTGSYNEQFF	TGTGCCAGCAGCCCCAAGACAGGCTCCTACAATGAGCAGTTCTTC
NA	TRBV18	TRBJ1-6	TRBD1	CASSSTGPSSYNSPLHF	TGTGCCAGCTCTTCGACAGGGCCTAGCTCCTATAATTCACCCCTCCACTTT
NA	TRBV2	TRBJ1-4	TRBD1	CASSELQGLNEKLFF	TGTGCCAGCAGTGAATTACAGGGGTTAAATGAAAAACTGTTTTTT
NA	TRBV29-1	TRBJ1-1	NA	CSVGDTTNTEAFF	TGCAGCGTTGGGGACACTACGAACACTGAAGCTTTCTTT
NA	TRBV6-5	TRBJ2-1	TRBD2	CASSFISGSRNEQFF	TGTGCCAGCAGTTTCATTAGCGGGAGCCGCAATGAGCAGTTCTTC
NA	TRBV7-2	TRBJ1-1	NA	CASSLASGNTEAFF	TGTGCCAGCAGCTTAGCGTCAGGGAACACTGAAGCTTTCTTT
few	TRBV9	TRBJ2-2	TRBD2	CASSVDGGVTGELFF	TGTGCCAGCAGCGTAGACGGGGGGGTCACCGGGGAGCTGTTTTTT
NA	TRBV5-1	TRBJ2-5	NA	CASSLGLVIRGQETQYF	TGCGCCAGCAGCTTGGGACTAGTAATTCGTGGCCAAGAGACCCAGTACTTC
NA	TRBV18	TRBJ2-3	NA	CATSPAGVTDTQYF	TGTGCCACCTCCCCCGCAGGTGTCACAGATACGCAGTATTTT
NA	TRBV6-4	TRBJ2-3	NA	CASSPQVSADTQYF	TGTGCCAGCAGTCCCCAGGTGTCGGCGGATACGCAGTATTTT
NA	TRBV7-2	TRBJ1-2	NA	CASSPRDSGYGYTF	TGTGCCAGCAGCCCCAGGGATAGTGGCTATGGCTACACCTTC
NA	TRBV11-2	TRBJ2-1	TRBD2	CASSLREGSYNEQFF	TGTGCCAGCAGCTTGCGGGAGGGCTCCTACAATGAGCAGTTCTTC
NA	TRBV6-1	TRBJ2-7	NA	CASIRQDILYEQYF	TGTGCCAGCATACGACAGGACATCCTCTACGAGCAGTACTTC
NA	TRBV11-2	TRBJ1-3	NA	CASSLQLGNTIYF	TGTGCCAGCAGCTTGCAACTTGGAAACACCATATATTTT
NA	TRBV4-3	TRBJ2-6	NA	CASSQASSGANVLTF	TGCGCCAGCAGCCAAGCTTCCTCTGGGGCCAACGTCCTGACTTTC
NA	TRBV7-9	TRBJ1-2	NA	CASSLDAGVLGYTF	TGTGCCAGCAGCTTAGACGCGGGTGTGTTGGGCTACACCTTC
NA	TRBV28	TRBJ2-5	NA	CASSSPPGVQETQYF	TGTGCCAGCAGTTCTCCTCCCGGGGTGCAAGAGACCCAGTACTTC
once	TRBV7-3	TRBJ2-1	TRBD2	CASSPLAGGVGLQFF	TGTGCCAGCAGCCCTCTAGCGGGGGGCGTGGGGCTGCAGTTCTTC
NA	TRBV5-1	TRBJ2-2	TRBD2	CASSPREGDTGELFF	TGCGCCAGCTCACCCCGGGAGGGGGACACCGGGGAGCTGTTTTTT
NA	TRBV6-1	TRBJ2-7	NA	CASSDLGASYEQYF	TGTGCCAGCAGTGATCTTGGGGCCTCCTACGAGCAGTACTTC
NA	TRBV15	TRBJ1-2	TRBD1	CATSRQGADGYTF	TGTGCCACCAGCAGACAGGGGGCGGATGGCTACACCTTC
NA	TRBV5-1	TRBJ1-5	NA	CASSAGTDGNQPQHF	TGCGCCAGCAGCGCCGGAACAGATGGCAATCAGCCCCAGCATTTT
NA	TRBV5-4	TRBJ1-3	NA	CASSLGTAGNTIYF	TGTGCCAGCAGCTTGGGGACAGCCGGAAACACCATATATTTT
NA	TRBV27	TRBJ1-1	TRBD1	CASSHKGTGRTEAFF	TGTGCCAGCAGTCACAAAGGGACAGGGCGGACTGAAGCTTTCTTT
NA	TRBV5-1	TRBJ2-7	NA	CASSGNSGGGIYEQYF	TGCGCCAGCAGCGGAAATAGCGGAGGAGGTATCTACGAGCAGTACTTC
few	TRBV15	TRBJ1-4	NA	CATSRYAQGTDEKLFF	TGTGCCACCAGCAGGTATGCCCAGGGAACGGATGAAAAACTGTTTTTT
NA	TRBV11-3	TRBJ1-2	NA	CASSLDRAKGYGYTF	TGTGCCAGCAGCTTAGACAGGGCGAAGGGCTATGGCTACACCTTC
NA	TRBV13	TRBJ1-2	TRBD1	CASSPAGTGGRWVGGYTF	TGTGCCAGCAGCCCGGCCGGGACAGGTGGGAGATGGGTTGGTGGCTACACCTTC
NA	TRBV2	TRBJ2-3	NA	CASARAQPDTDTQYF	TGTGCCAGCGCCAGAGCGCAACCAGACACAGATACGCAGTATTTT
NA	TRBV28	TRBJ1-1	NA	CASSPPQGRTEAFF	TGTGCCAGCAGTCCGCCACAGGGACGGACTGAAGCTTTCTTT
NA	TRBV19	TRBJ1-5	NA	CASTTLSTGYSNQPQHF	TGTGCCAGTACCACTCTTAGCACAGGGTATAGCAATCAGCCCCAGCATTTT
NA	TRBV7-9	TRBJ2-3	TRBD2	CTSSRALAGNTDTQYF	TGTACCAGCAGCCGAGCCCTAGCGGGGAACACAGATACGCAGTATTTT
few	TRBV9	TRBJ2-1	TRBD2	CASSPRASGIYNEQFF	TGTGCCAGCAGCCCCCGGGCTAGCGGGATATACAATGAGCAGTTCTTC
NA	TRBV7-2	TRBJ1-1	NA	CASSLGGGSYTEAFF	TGTGCCAGCAGCTTAGGCGGAGGATCCTACACTGAAGCTTTCTTT
once	TRBV18	TRBJ1-5	NA	CASSSERQPQHF	TGTGCCAGCTCCTCGGAGAGGCAGCCCCAGCATTTT
few	TRBV10-1	TRBJ1-1	NA	CASSGPTENTEAFF	TGCGCCAGCAGTGGCCCTACAGAGAACACTGAAGCTTTCTTT
once	TRBV11-1	TRBJ1-2	TRBD1	CASSLEPTGTGYGYTF	TGTGCCAGCAGCTTAGAGCCCACCGGGACAGGCTATGGCTACACCTTC
NA	TRBV11-2	TRBJ2-2	NA	CASSPQRAGELFF	TGTGCCAGCAGCCCCCAGAGGGCCGGGGAGCTGTTTTTT
NA	TRBV18	TRBJ2-1	NA	CASSLNVQGSYNEQFF	TGTGCCAGCTCACTAAACGTACAGGGTTCCTACAATGAGCAGTTCTTC
NA	TRBV11-2	TRBJ2-5	NA	CASSLLLAKQETQYF	TGTGCCAGCAGCTTATTGTTAGCGAAGCAAGAGACCCAGTACTTC
few	TRBV27	TRBJ1-6	NA	CASSFNRNSPLHF	TGTGCCAGCAGTTTTAACAGAAATTCACCCCTCCACTTT
NA	TRBV7-3	TRBJ2-2	NA	CASSESGELVGELFF	TGTGCCAGCAGCGAATCAGGGGAGTTGGTCGGGGAGCTGTTTTTT
NA	TRBV10-3	TRBJ2-3	TRBD2	CAIRRLAGGLGATDTQYF	TGTGCCATCAGAAGACTAGCGGGGGGGCTCGGGGCCACAGATACGCAGTATTTT
NA	TRBV4-1	TRBJ2-3	NA	CASSQATRRKTEPGGDTQYF	TGCGCCAGCAGCCAAGCGACCCGCCGAAAGACAGAGCCCGGTGGGGATACGCAGTATTTT
NA	TRBV7-2	TRBJ2-1	TRBD1	CASNLRRTGEGNEQFF	TGTGCCAGCAACCTCCGCCGGACAGGCGAAGGCAATGAGCAGTTCTTC
NA	TRBV28	TRBJ2-7	TRBD1	CASSLGDRPQGGEQYF	TGTGCCAGCAGTTTGGGGGACAGGCCCCAAGGGGGCGAGCAGTACTTC
NA	TRBV7-6	TRBJ2-1	TRBD2	CASSLEARGKQFF	TGTGCCAGCAGCTTAGAGGCGCGGGGGAAGCAGTTCTTC
NA	TRBV5-1	TRBJ2-7	NA	CASSPQGPFYEQYF	TGCGCCAGCAGCCCACAGGGACCCTTTTACGAGCAGTACTTC